Shown below are 20 T cell receptor beta chains from a single sample sequenced in a study of T cell changes during pregnancy in multiple sclerosis (dated by TCRdb to between 2018 and 2020). The library relied on the immunoSEQ multiplex PCR assay. TCRdb retrieved this table from immuneACCESS and kept in-frame rearrangements only. Not all clones are present; in checked studies, unresolved V genes account for under half, and no reason is known for the remainder. Within this sample are around 60,000 clones, with 85% to 95% of them counted one time only. Jointly, the top ten make up 0.35% to 0.45% of the sample. The sequenced sample was CD4+ T cells from peripheral blood mononuclear cells, obtained before pregnancy. The receptors stem from a female donor with multiple sclerosis, enrolled in a pregnancy study.

This rearrangement joins TRBV5-4 to TRBJ2-6; TRBD1 might be the D (6 bases). Per germline, CDR1 SGHNT and CDR2 YYREEE (reference sequence). The CDR3 has 14 residues. Trimming shortened V by 3 bases and J by 2 bases, and 6 bases separated the two germline ends. The CDR3 protein is CASSSGAGANVLTF. CDR3 nucleotide sequence: TGTGCCAGCAGCTCAGGGGCTGGGGCCAACGTCCTGACTTTC.

V is TRBV14 and J is TRBJ1-3, with no clear D. The germline V gene encodes CDR1 SGHDN and CDR2 FVKESK. This CDR3 is 14 amino acids long. V was cut by 1 base and J by 1 base, with 5 bases left in between. The DNA for the CDR3 is TGTGCCAGCAGCCAAGTTCATTCTGGAAACACCATATATTTT. It is translated as CASSQVHSGNTIYF.

The J gene is TRBJ2-3, the V gene TRBV4-3, with D uncertain. The CDR3 length is 15 residues. V dropped 0 bases and J dropped 3 bases, with 10 bases sitting between them. Germline assignment: CDR1 LGHNA and CDR2 YSLEER. The CDR3 here is CASSQDSRGTDTQYF. Here the CDR3 DNA reads TGCGCCAGCAGCCAAGACTCGAGAGGAACAGATACGCAGTATTTT.

The count of this clone is one. The gene calls are TRBV9 and TRBJ2-3; TRBD2 is a possible D gene (6 bases). Germline CDR1 SGDLS, CDR2 YYNGEE. V gave up 4 bases and J gave up 3 bases, with 12 bases separating them. The CDR3 is 14 amino acids. The CDR3: CASSPRLVTDTQYF. The CDR3, as DNA: TGTGCCAGCAGCCCGAGACTAGTGACAGATACGCAGTATTTT.

This clone showed up just a few times. The gene calls are TRBV28 and TRBJ2-7; tentative D call: TRBD2 (5 bases). This CDR3 has 14 residues. Between the trimmed V and J ends, which lost 0 bases and 5 bases, there was a span of 11 bases. The germline CDR1 and CDR2 sequences are MDHEN and SYDVKM. CDR3 region: CASSLWRSADEQYF. CDR3 coding DNA: TGTGCCAGCAGTTTATGGCGTAGCGCGGACGAGCAGTACTTC.

This rearrangement joins TRBV18 to TRBJ2-1; 12 positions agree with TRBD2. In germline, CDR1 is KGHSH, CDR2 LQKENI. The CDR3 is 16 residues long. V dropped 2 bases and J dropped 4; count of bases not matched to a gene: 3. CDR3 coding DNA: TGTGCCAGCTCACCAGGAGGGACTAGCGGGTACAATGAGCAGTTCTTC. Protein sequence: CASSPGGTSGYNEQFF.

The genes are TRBV5-8 and TRBJ1-2; TRBD1 agrees at 11 bases. The CDR3 covers 12 residues. Unmatched junction bases numbered 10, after V lost 9 bases and J lost 12 bases. CDR1 and CDR2 (germline): SGHTS, YDEGEE. CDR3 nucleotide sequence: TGTGCCAATATCCGGGACAGGGGGATACACACCTTC. Encoded protein: CANIRDRGIHTF.

J is TRBJ2-7 and V is TRBV30, with 9 positions matching TRBD2. Germline-derived CDR1 and CDR2 are GTSNPN and SVGIG (reference sequence). This CDR3 contains 13 residues. With 5 bases clipped from V and 6 bases from J, the junction kept 8 bases outside the gene matches. The CDR3 DNA reads as TGTGCCTGGGAGGCTAGCGGGAAGGTCGAGCAGTACTTC. Its protein product is CAWEASGKVEQYF.

The rearrangement links TRBV5-1 to TRBJ1-2; possible D gene TRBD1, 6 bases. The CDR3 is 13 amino acids. CDR1 is SGHRS and CDR2 is YFSETQ in the germline V gene. Trimming shortened V by 5 bases and J by 8 bases, and 16 bases separated the two germline ends. The CDR3: CASRIDRTGGYTF. DNA of the CDR3: TGCGCCAGCAGGATCGACAGGACTGGCGGCTACACCTTC.

This chain connects TRBV4-1 to TRBJ1-2; TRBD1 aligns across 7 bases. V was clipped by 4 bases and J by 3 bases; unmatched bases: 8. The germline V gene has CDR1 MGHRA and CDR2 YSYEKL. The CDR3 length is 15 residues. The CDR3 reads CASSRRQGGDYGYTF. For the CDR3, the DNA is TGCGCCAGCAGCCGAAGACAGGGTGGGGACTATGGCTACACCTTC.

The chain is built from TRBV5-8 and TRBJ2-7; TRBD2 might be the D (5 bases). V lost 1 base and J lost 4, with 9 bases in between. Germline V gene sequence: CDR1 SGHTS, CDR2 YDEGEE. The CDR3 is 13 residues long. CDR3 DNA: TGTGCCAGCAGCTTGATCAGCGGATACGAGCAGTACTTC. Translating it yields CASSLISGYEQYF.

The chain recombines TRBV28 with TRBJ2-7, with D unclear. The germline V and J ends were trimmed by 1 base and 7 bases, with 14 bases remaining between them. Germline V CDR1 and CDR2: MDHEN, SYDVKM. The CDR3 contains 14 residues. For the CDR3, the DNA is TGTGCCAGCAGTTTATTGGCCCCTAAGAGGGAGCAGTACTTC. As protein: CASSLLAPKREQYF.

V and J are TRBV6-5 and TRBJ2-5; possible D gene TRBD2, 8 bases. Trimming took 5 bases from V and 3 from J, leaving 16 bases between them. Germline values: CDR1 MNHEY, CDR2 SVGAGI. The length of the CDR3 is 15 residues. The chain's CDR3 is CASSTRGTRKETQYF. In DNA, the CDR3 is TGTGCCAGCAGTACCAGGGGGACTAGAAAAGAGACCCAGTACTTC.

This chain connects TRBV4-3 to TRBJ2-1; tentative D call: TRBD2 (6 bases). The CDR3 covers 14 residues. CDR1 LGHNA and CDR2 YSLEER come from the germline V gene. Trimming removed 0 bases from V and 8 bases from J, with 11 bases in between. This chain's CDR3 is CASSQDPSVDEQFF. The CDR3 coding sequence is TGCGCCAGCAGCCAAGATCCTAGCGTAGATGAGCAGTTCTTC.

The chain joins TRBV29-1 to TRBJ2-7, with TRBD1 as a possible D gene (6 bases). V lost 6 bases, J lost 4 bases, and 16 bases lay in between. This CDR3 has 13 amino acids. Per the germline V gene, CDR1 is SQVTM and CDR2 is ANQGSEA. DNA for the CDR3: TGCAGCGTAGCCCGGGACAACTATTACGAGCAGTACTTC. It is translated as CSVARDNYYEQYF.

This chain uses TRBV7-2 with TRBJ1-4; D is unresolved. V was shortened by 5 bases and J by 6 bases, with 16 bases between the two germline ends. Germline CDR1 is SGHTA and CDR2 is FQGNSA. The CDR3 is made up of 15 amino acids. The CDR3 DNA reads TGTGCCAGCAGCCCCGATCCGGGTTGGGATGAAAAACTGTTTTTT. It specifies CASSPDPGWDEKLFF.

The chain is built from TRBV28 and TRBJ1-1, with D perhaps TRBD1 (6 bases). The germline CDR1 and CDR2 sequences are MDHEN and SYDVKM. V was pared by 2 bases and J by 7 bases, with 11 bases between. The CDR3 has 13 amino acids. The CDR3 DNA is TGTGCCAGCAGTTTAAGGACAGAGGGTGAAGCTTTCTTT. Protein sequence: CASSLRTEGEAFF.

This chain connects TRBV6-1 to TRBJ2-1; 9 bases line up with TRBD2. This CDR3 comprises 14 residues. The junction had 1 base not matched to a gene; V was cut back by 6 bases and J by 1 base. In germline, CDR1 is MNHNS, CDR2 SASEGT. DNA for the CDR3: TGTGCCAGCAGGCTAGCGGGGTCCTACAATGAGCAGTTCTTC. The encoded protein is CASRLAGSYNEQFF.

The chain employs TRBV4-3 and TRBJ2-3, with 14 bases fitting TRBD2. The CDR3 covers 15 residues. CDR1 LGHNA and CDR2 YSLEER come from the germline V gene. V lost 4 bases, J lost 6 bases, and 3 bases stayed unmatched. The CDR3 coding sequence is TGCGCCAGCAGCCCCAGGACTAGCGGGGGGGATACGCAGTATTTT. Encoded protein: CASSPRTSGGDTQYF.

The chain employs TRBV5-4 and TRBJ1-6; D is ambiguous. The CDR3 is 13 amino acids. CDR1 is SGHNT, CDR2 YYREEE, per germline (reference sequence). Trimming left V 4 bases short and J 8 bases short, with 10 bases between. In nucleotides, the CDR3 is TGTGCCAGCAGCCGATCCCCGGATTCACCCCTCCACTTT. It yields the protein CASSRSPDSPLHF.